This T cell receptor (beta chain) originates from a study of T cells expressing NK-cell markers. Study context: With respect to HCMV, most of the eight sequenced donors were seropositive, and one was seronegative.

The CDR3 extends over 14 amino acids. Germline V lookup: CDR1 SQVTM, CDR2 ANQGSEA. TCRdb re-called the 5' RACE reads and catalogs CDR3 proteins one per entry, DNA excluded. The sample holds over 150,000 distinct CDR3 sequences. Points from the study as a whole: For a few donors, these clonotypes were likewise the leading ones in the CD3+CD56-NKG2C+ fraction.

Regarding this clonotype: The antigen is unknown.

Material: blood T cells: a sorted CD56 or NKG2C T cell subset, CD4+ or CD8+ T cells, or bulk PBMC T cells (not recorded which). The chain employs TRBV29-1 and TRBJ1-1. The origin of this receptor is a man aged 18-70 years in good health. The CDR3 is CSVELNPGGTEAFF.